The clone carrying this T cell receptor (beta chain) is a singleton in its sample. This record belongs to a study of shared clonotypes between healthy human individuals. V shed 1 base and J 7 bases; nucleotides not matched to a gene: 10. CDR1 is SGHTA, CDR2 FQGNSA, per germline. This CDR3 has 15 residues. The data were produced by immunoSEQ multiplex PCR, yet TCRdb's version contains in-frame clones alone and is incomplete. The sample includes 900,000 to 1,200,000 clones, around 82% seen only once; the top ten take roughly 0.62%. The V and J genes are TRBV7-2 and TRBJ2-7, with TRBD1 matching 7 bases. The sequenced sample was memory CD4+ T cells from PBMCs. Subset of the sample: CD45RA-negative fraction. The TCR was taken from a man younger than 35 in good health. Some clones in this sample may be carry-over from other donors' samples. CDR3 loop: CASSLDPGQPGEQYF. The CDR3 DNA follows: TGTGCCAGCAGCTTAGATCCGGGACAGCCTGGTGAGCAGTACTTC.